Given below is one T cell receptor (beta chain) in context. Its specificity is not known. The data were taken from a study of cytomegalovirus exposure and HLA in healthy donors. As for the study in general: Within the Caucasian-associated ancestry cluster were roughly 82% of the approximately 370 genotyped donors. General study findings and limits: Analyzed later, association rates of TCRs varied across HLA loci, with DRB1 most and HLA-C fewest. In an earlier analysis, in about 530 donors, most V segments appeared productive either ~87% or ~30% of the time. Association of a missense DCLRE1C variant with TCR beta V- and J-gene trimming was reported in a later analysis.

Amplification used 60 Vbeta primers and 13 Jbeta primers. Repertoires were generated with immunoSEQ multiplex PCR, while TCRdb's copy carries only in-frame clones and drops some. The repertoire consists of 100,000 to 150,000 clones, with 65% to 75% occurring once and the leading ten covering approximately 3.8%. Germline V gene sequence: CDR1 SGHNT, CDR2 YYREEE (reference sequence). V lost 4 bases and J 5 bases, leaving 20 bases between the germline ends. This CDR3 is built from 16 residues. The sequencing input was PBMCs. The TCR sequence derives from a man aged 35-49 years in good health and CMV-seropositive. This chain links TRBV5-4 with TRBJ2-3; the D is unclear. The CDR3 sequence is CASSAPQRRGRDTQYF. CDR3 nucleotide sequence: TGTGCCAGCAGCGCCCCTCAGAGAAGAGGTCGAGATACGCAGTATTTT.